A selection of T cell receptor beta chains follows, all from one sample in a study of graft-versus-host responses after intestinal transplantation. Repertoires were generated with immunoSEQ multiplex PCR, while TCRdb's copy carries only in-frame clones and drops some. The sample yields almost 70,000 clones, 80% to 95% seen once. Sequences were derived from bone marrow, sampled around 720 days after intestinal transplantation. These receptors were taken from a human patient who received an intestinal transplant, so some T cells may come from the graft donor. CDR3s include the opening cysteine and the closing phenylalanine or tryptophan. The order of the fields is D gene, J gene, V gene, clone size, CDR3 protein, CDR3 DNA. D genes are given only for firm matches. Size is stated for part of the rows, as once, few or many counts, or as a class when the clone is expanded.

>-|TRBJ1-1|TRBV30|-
CACGRTNTEAFF
TGTGCCTGTGGACGGACGAACACTGAAGCTTTCTTT
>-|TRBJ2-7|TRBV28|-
CASMNGYEQYF
TGTGCCAGCATGAATGGATACGAGCAGTACTTC
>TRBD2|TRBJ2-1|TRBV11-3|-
CASSFRRTSSYNEQFF
TGTGCCAGCAGCTTTAGGAGGACTAGCTCCTACAATGAGCAGTTCTTC
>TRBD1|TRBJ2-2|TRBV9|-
CASSGQGPNTGELFF
TGTGCCAGCAGCGGACAGGGGCCGAACACCGGGGAGCTGTTTTTT
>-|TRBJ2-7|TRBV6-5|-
CASSWGYEQYF
TGTGCCAGCTCATGGGGCTACGAGCAGTACTTC
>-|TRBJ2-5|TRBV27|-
CASSLRGGETQYF
TGTGCCAGCAGTTTGAGGGGGGGGGAGACCCAGTACTTC
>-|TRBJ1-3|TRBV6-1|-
CASSYGNTIYF
TGTGCCAGCAGTTATGGAAACACCATATATTTT
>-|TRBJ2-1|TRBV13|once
CASSLSGPGHNEQFF
TGTGCCAGCAGCTTATCCGGTCCCGGCCACAATGAGCAGTTCTTC
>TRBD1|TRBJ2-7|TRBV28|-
CAGQGGLGYEQYF
TGTGCCGGACAGGGAGGACTTGGCTACGAGCAGTACTTC
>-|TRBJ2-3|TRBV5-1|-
CASSPGTSHQTDTQYF
TGCGCCAGCAGCCCAGGGACTTCACATCAAACAGATACGCAGTATTTT
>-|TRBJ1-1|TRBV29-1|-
CSVLSRTNTEAFF
TGCAGCGTGCTCTCGAGGACCAACACTGAAGCTTTCTTT
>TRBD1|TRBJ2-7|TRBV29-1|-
CSVSGTADSYEQYF
TGCAGCGTTTCCGGGACAGCCGACTCCTACGAGCAGTACTTC
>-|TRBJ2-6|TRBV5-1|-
CASSRTVGANVLTF
TGCGCCAGCAGCCGGACAGTCGGGGCCAACGTCCTGACTTTC
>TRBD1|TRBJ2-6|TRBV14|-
CASSDRETGANVLTF
TGTGCCAGCAGCGACAGGGAAACTGGGGCCAACGTCCTGACTTTC
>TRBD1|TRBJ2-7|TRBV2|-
CASSPDRSYEQYF
TGTGCCAGCAGCCCGGACAGGAGCTACGAGCAGTACTTC
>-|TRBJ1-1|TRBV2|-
CASISDSSGTEAFF
TGTGCCAGCATTAGCGACAGCTCAGGAACTGAAGCTTTCTTT
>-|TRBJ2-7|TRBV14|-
CASSQEAGNYYEQYF
TGTGCCAGCAGCCAAGAGGCAGGGAACTACTACGAGCAGTACTTC
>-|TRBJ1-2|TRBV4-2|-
CASSQYYQENYGYTF
TGTGCCAGCAGCCAATACTACCAGGAGAACTATGGCTACACCTTC
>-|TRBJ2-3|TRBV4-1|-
CASSQDRRYDAQYF
TGCGCCAGCAGCCAAGATAGAAGATATGATGCGCAGTATTTT
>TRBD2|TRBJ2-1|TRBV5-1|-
CASSLGVERGYNEQFF
TGCGCCAGCAGCTTAGGAGTCGAGCGGGGTTACAATGAGCAGTTCTTC
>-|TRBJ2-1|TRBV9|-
CASSVGGRDSYNEQFF
TGTGCCAGCAGCGTAGGTGGCCGGGACTCCTACAATGAGCAGTTCTTC
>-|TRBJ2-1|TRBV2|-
CASMGLAVGYNEQFF
TGTGCCAGCATGGGGCTAGCCGTAGGCTACAATGAGCAGTTCTTC
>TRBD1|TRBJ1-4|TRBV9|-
CASSRDRGREKLFF
TGTGCCAGCAGCCGGGACAGGGGGCGCGAAAAACTGTTTTTT
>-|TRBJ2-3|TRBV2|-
CASRNSLDTDTQYF
TGTGCCAGCAGAAACAGCCTTGACACAGATACGCAGTATTTT
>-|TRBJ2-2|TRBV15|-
CATRRAPPNTGELFF
TGTGCCACCAGGCGGGCCCCCCCGAACACCGGGGAGCTGTTTTTT
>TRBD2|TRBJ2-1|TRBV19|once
CASSRTLAGGTGEQFF
TGTGCCAGTAGTAGGACTCTAGCGGGGGGGACAGGTGAGCAGTTCTTC